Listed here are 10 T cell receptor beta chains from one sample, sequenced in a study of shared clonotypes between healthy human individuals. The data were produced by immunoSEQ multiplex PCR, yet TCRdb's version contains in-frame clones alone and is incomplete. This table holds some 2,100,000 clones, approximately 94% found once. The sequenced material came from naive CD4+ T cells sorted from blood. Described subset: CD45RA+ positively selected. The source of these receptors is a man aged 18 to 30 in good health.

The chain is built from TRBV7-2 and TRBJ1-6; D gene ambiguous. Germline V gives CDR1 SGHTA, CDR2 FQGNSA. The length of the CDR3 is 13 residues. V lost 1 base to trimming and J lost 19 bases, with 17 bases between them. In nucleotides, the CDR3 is TGTGCCAGCAGCTTAGGATACCCGGGAGCCACTCACTTT. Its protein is CASSLGYPGATHF.

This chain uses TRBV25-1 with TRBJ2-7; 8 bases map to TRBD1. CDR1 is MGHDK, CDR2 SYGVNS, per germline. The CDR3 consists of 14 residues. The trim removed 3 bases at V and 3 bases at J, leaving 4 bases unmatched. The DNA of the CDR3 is TGTGCCAGCAGTGAGGGGACAGGCTTCTACGAGCAGTACTTC. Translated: CASSEGTGFYEQYF.

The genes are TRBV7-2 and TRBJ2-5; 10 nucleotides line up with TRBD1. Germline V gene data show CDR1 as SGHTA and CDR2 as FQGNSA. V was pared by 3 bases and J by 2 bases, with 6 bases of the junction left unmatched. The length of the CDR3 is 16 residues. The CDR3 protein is CASSLGTGVKQETQYF. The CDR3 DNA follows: TGTGCCAGCAGCTTGGGGACAGGGGTGAAACAAGAGACCCAGTACTTC.

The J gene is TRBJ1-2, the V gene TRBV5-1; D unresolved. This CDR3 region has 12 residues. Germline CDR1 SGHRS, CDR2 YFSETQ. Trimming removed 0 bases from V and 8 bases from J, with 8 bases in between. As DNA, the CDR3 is TGCGCCAGCAGCTTGGATGGGCGCGGCTACACCTTC. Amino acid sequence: CASSLDGRGYTF.

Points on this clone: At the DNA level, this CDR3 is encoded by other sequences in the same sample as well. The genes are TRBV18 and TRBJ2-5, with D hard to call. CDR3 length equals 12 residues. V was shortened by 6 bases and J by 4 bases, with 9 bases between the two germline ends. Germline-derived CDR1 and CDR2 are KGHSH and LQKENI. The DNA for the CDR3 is TGTGCCAGCTCCCTGATTGGAGAGACCCAGTACTTC. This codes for CASSLIGETQYF.

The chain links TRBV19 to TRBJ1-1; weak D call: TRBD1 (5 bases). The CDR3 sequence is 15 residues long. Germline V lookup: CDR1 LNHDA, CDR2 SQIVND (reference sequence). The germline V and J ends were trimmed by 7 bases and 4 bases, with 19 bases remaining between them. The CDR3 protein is CASKNGGEPPTEAFF. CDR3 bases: TGTGCCAGTAAAAACGGGGGGGAACCCCCCACTGAAGCTTTCTTT. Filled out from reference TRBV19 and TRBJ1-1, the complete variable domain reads DGGITQSPKYLFRKEGQNVTLSCEQNLNHDAMYWYRQDPGQGLRLIYYSQIVNDFQKGDIAEGYSVSREKKESFPLTVTSAQKNPTAFYLCASKNGGEPPTEAFFGQGTRLTVV.

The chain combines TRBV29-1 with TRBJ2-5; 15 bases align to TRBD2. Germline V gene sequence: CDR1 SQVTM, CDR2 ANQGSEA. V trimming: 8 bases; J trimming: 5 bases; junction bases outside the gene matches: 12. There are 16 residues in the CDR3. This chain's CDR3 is CSISGLAGGRGETQYF. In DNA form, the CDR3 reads TGCAGCATCTCAGGACTAGCGGGAGGGCGAGGCGAGACCCAGTACTTC.

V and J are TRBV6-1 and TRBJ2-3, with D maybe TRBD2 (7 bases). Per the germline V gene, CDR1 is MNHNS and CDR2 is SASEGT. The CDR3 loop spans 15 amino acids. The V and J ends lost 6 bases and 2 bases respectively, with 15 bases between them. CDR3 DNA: TGTGCCAGCAGCGGGGGGCTAGCGGCCACAGATACGCAGTATTTT. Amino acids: CASSGGLAATDTQYF.

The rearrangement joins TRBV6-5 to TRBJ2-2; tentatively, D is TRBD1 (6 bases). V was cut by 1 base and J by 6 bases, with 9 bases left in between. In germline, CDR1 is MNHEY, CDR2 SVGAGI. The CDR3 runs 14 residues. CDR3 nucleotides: TGTGCCAGCAGTTACTTTGACAGGCCCGGGGAGCTGTTTTTT. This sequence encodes CASSYFDRPGELFF.

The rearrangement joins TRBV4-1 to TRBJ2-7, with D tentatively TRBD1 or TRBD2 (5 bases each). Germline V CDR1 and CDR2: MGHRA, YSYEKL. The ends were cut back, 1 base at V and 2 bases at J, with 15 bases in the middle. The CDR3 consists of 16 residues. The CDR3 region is CASSQGRDQGTYEQYF. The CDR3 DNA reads TGCGCCAGCAGCCAAGGAAGGGACCAGGGTACCTACGAGCAGTACTTC.